Detailed here is one T cell receptor (beta chain). One end of the junction does not line up with germline, which may come from a read error. The data are from a study of early T cells in non-severe SARS-CoV-2 infection. TCRdb re-called the 5' RACE reads with MiXCR, one entry per CDR3 protein. The sample consists of about 110,000 distinct CDR3 sequences, 9.5% to 13% of them appearing once. Germline-derived CDR1 and CDR2 are SGHTA and FQGNSA. The CDR3 runs to 14 residues. Sequencing was carried out using whole blood. The receptor comes from an adult who was a healthcare worker with PCR-confirmed SARS-CoV-2 infection or an uninfected control (not recorded which). The V and J genes are TRBV7-2 and TRBJ2-1; D could derive from TRBD1 or TRBD2 (5 bases each). CDR3 sequence reads: CASSLGGRTGPAGF. CDR3 nucleotides: TGTGCCAGCAGCTTAGGGGGCAGGACCGGACCCGCGGGCTTC. Full variable domain (outside the CDR3, taken from reference TRBV7-2 and TRBJ2-1): GAGVSQSPSNKVTEKGKDVELRCDPISGHTALYWYRQSLGQGLEFLIYFQGNSAPDKSGLPSDRFSAERTGGSVSTLTIQRTQQEDSAVYLCASSLGGRTGPAGFGPGTRLTVL.